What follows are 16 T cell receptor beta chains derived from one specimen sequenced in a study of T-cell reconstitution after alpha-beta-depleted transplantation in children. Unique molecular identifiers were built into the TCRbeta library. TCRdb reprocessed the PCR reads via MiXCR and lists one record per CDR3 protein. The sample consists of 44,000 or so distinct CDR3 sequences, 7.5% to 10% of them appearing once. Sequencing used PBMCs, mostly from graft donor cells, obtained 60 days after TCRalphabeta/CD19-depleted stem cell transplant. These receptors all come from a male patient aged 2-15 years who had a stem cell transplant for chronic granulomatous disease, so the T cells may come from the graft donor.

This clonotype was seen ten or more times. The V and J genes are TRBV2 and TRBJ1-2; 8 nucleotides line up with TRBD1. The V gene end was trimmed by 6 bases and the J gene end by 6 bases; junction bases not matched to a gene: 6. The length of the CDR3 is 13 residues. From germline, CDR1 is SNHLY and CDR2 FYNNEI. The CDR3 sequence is CASRDRAAHGYTF. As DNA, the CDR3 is TGTGCCAGCAGGGACAGGGCTGCGCATGGCTACACCTTC.

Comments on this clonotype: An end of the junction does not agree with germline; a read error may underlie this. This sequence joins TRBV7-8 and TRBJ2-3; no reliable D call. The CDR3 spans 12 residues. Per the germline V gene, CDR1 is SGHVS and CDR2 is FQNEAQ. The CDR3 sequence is CASSSRTYTQYF. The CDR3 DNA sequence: TGTGCCAGCAGCTCTCGCACATATACCCAGTATTTT.

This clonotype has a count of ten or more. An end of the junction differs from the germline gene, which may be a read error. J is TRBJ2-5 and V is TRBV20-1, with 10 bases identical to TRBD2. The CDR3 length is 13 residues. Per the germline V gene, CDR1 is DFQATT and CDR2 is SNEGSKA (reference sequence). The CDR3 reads CSPSGSSVETQYF. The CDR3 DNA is TGCAGTCCTAGCGGGAGCAGCGTGGAGACCCAGTACTTC.

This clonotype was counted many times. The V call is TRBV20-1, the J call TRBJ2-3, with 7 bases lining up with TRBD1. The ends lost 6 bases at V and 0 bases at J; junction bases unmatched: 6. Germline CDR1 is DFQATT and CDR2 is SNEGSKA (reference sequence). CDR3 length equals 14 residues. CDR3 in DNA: TGCAGTGCGGACCCGGGACAGAGCACAGATACGCAGTATTTT. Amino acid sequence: CSADPGQSTDTQYF.

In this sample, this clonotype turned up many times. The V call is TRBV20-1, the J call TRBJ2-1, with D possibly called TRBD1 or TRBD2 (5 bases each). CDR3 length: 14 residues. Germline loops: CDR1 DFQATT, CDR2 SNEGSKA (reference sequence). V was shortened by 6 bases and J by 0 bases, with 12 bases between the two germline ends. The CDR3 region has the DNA TGCAGTGCCCGGGACGCGGCCTCCTACAATGAGCAGTTCTTC. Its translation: CSARDAASYNEQFF.

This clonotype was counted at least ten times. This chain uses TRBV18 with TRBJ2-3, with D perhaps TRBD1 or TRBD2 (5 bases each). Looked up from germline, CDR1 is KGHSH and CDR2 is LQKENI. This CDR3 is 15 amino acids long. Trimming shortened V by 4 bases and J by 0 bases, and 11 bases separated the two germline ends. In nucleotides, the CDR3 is TGTGCCAGCTCACGGGACCCACTAAGCACAGATACGCAGTATTTT. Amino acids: CASSRDPLSTDTQYF.

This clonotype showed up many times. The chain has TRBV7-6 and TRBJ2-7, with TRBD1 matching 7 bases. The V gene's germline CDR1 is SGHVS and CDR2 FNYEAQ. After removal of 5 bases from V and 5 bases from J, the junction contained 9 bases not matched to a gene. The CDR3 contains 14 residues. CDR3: CASSGLQGNHEQYF. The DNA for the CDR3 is TGTGCCAGCAGCGGTCTACAGGGGAACCACGAGCAGTACTTC. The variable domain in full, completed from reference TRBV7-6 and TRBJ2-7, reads GAGVSQSPRYKVTKRGQDVALRCDPISGHVSLYWYRQALGQGPEFLTYFNYEAQQDKSGLPNDRFSAERPEGSISTLTIQRTEQRDSAMYRCASSGLQGNHEQYFGPGTRLTVT.

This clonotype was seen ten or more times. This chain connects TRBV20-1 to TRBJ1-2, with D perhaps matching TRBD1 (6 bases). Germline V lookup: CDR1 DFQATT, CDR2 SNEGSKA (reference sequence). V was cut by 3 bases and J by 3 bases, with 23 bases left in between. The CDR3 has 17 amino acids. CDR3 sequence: CSASWGPGWTGDYGYTF. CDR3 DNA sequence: TGCAGTGCTAGTTGGGGGCCAGGTTGGACTGGGGACTATGGCTACACCTTC.

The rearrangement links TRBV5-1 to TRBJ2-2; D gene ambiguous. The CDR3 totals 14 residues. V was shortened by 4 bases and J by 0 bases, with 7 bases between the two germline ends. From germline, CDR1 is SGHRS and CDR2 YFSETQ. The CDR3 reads CASSTVTNTGELFF. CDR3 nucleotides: TGCGCCAGCAGCACCGTAACGAACACCGGGGAGCTGTTTTTT. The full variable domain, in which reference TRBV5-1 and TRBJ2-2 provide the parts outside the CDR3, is KAGVTQTPRYLIKTRGQQVTLSCSPISGHRSVSWYQQTPGQGLQFLFEYFSETQRNKGNFPGRFSGRQFSNSRSEMNVSTLELGDSALYLCASSTVTNTGELFFGEGSRLTVL.

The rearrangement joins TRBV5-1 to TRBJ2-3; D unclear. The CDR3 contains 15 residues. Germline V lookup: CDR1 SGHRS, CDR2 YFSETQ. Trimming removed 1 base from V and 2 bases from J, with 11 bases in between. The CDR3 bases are TGCGCCAGCAGCTTGTCCGGACCCGACACAGATACGCAGTATTTT. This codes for CASSLSGPDTDTQYF.

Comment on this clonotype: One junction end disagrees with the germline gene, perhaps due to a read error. CDR3 in amino acids: CSSSLGLGNEQFF. In nucleotides, the CDR3 is TGCTCCAGCAGCTTGGGACTAGGGAATGAGCAGTTCTTC. The chain links TRBV5-1 to TRBJ2-1; 8 nucleotides line up with TRBD2. Germline values: CDR1 SGHRS, CDR2 YFSETQ. The CDR3 has 13 amino acids.

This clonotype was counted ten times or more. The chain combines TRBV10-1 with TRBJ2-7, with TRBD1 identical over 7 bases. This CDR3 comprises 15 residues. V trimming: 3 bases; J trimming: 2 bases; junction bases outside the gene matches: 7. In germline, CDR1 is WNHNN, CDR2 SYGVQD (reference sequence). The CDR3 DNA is TGCGCCAGCAGTGACCCCCGGACAGGCCCCTACGAGCAGTACTTC. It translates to CASSDPRTGPYEQYF.

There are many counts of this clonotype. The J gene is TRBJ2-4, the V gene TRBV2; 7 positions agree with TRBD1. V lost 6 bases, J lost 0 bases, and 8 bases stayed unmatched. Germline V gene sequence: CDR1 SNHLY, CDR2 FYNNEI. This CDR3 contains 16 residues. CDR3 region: CASRTGSQIAKNIQYF. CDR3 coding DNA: TGTGCCAGCAGGACAGGGTCCCAGATAGCCAAAAACATTCAGTACTTC.

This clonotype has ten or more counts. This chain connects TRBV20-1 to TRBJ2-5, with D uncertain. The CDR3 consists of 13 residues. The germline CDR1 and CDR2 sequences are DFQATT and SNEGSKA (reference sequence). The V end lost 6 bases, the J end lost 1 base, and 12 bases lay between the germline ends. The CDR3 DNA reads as TGCAGTGCCCCCGGTGGCAGCCAAGAGACCCAGTACTTC. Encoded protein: CSAPGGSQETQYF.

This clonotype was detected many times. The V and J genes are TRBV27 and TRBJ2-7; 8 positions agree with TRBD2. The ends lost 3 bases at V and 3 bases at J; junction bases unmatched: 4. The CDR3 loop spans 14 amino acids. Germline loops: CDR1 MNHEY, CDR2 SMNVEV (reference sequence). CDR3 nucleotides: TGTGCCAGCAGTTTTTTGAGCGGGAGCTACGAGCAGTACTTC. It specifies CASSFLSGSYEQYF.

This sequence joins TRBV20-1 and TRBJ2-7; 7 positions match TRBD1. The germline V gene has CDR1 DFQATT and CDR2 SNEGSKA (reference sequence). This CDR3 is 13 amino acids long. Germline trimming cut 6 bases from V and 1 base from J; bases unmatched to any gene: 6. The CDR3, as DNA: TGCAGTGCCACGGGACAGTCATCCTACGAGCAGTACTTC. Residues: CSATGQSSYEQYF.